These 26 T cell receptor beta chains originate from one sample sequenced in a study of immune evolution from preneoplasia to lung adenocarcinoma (dated by TCRdb to the early 2020s). Library prep was done by the immunoSEQ multiplex PCR assay. TCRdb carries this immuneACCESS record with in-frame sequences only. Its versions omit some clonotypes, under half of them owing to an unresolved V gene in the studies checked, with the rest unexplained. The sample table holds thousands of clones, of which around 86% were seen once. 6.7% of the sample rests with the top ten. Sequencing was performed on FFPE minimally invasive lung adenocarcinoma tissue. What the cell subset or site label conveys for this sample: micro-invasive lung adenocarcinoma (MIA). These receptors all come from a donor of 70 years or more with lung adenocarcinoma.

Note on this clone: At one boundary the junction diverges from the germline segment, which might be a read error. Other DNA sequences in the sample encode the same CDR3. The chain joins TRBV2 to TRBJ2-6; tentatively, D is TRBD1 (5 bases). Germline V lookup: CDR1 SNHLY, CDR2 FYNNEI. This CDR3 has 14 amino acids. In DNA, the CDR3 is TGTGCCAGCAGTGGGGCCTCTGGGGCCAATGTCCTGACTTTC. Translation gives CASSGASGANVLTF. Drawing the rest from reference TRBV2 and TRBJ2-6, the complete variable domain is EPEVTQTPSHQVTQMGQEVILRCVPISNHLYFYWYRQILGQKVEFLVSFYNNEISEKSEIFDDQFSVERPDGSNFTLKIRSTKLEDSAMYFCASSGASGANVLTFGAGSRLTVL.

The rearrangement uses TRBV28 and TRBJ2-7; no firm D call. The CDR3 runs to 13 residues. The germline gives CDR1 MDHEN, CDR2 SYDVKM. The V and J ends lost 4 bases and 4 bases respectively, with 11 bases between them. The CDR3 nucleotides are TGTGCCAGCAGTTCAACGGTGGGGTACGAGCAGTACTTC. This encodes CASSSTVGYEQYF.

The genes are TRBV11-2 and TRBJ2-1, with 8 nucleotides matching TRBD2. The CDR3 spans 16 residues. Germline CDR1 reads SGHAT; CDR2 reads FQNNGV. Trimming took 7 bases from V and 6 from J; bases not matched to a gene: 14. CDR3 bases: TGTGCCAGCACCCGGGGGGGAAAGGGGTCGGTCAATGAGCAGTTCTTC. Translated, it gives CASTRGGKGSVNEQFF. Complete variable domain (other parts from reference TRBV11-2 and TRBJ2-1): EAGVAQSPRYKIIEKRQSVAFWCNPISGHATLYWYQQILGQGPKLLIQFQNNGVVDDSQLPKDRFSAERLKGVDSTLKIQPAKLEDSAVYLCASTRGGKGSVNEQFFGPGTRLTVL.

V is TRBV27 and J is TRBJ2-7; D unresolved. The germline V gene has CDR1 MNHEY and CDR2 SMNVEV (reference sequence). The CDR3 runs 16 residues. The V end was cut by 0 bases, the J end by 6 bases, with 18 bases between. CDR3 bases: TGTGCCAGCAGTTTATCCCCTGCGTTCTTCCCAACCGAGCAGTACTTC. It yields the protein CASSLSPAFFPTEQYF.

The chain uses TRBV7-9 and TRBJ1-1; TRBD1 matches 11 bases. The CDR3 loop spans 13 amino acids. Germline V gene sequence: CDR1 SEHNR, CDR2 FQNEAQ (reference sequence). J gave up 8 bases and V 10 bases, and 9 bases lay outside the gene matches. The CDR3 protein is CAIIRDRGSEAFF. For the CDR3, the DNA is TGTGCCATCATCCGGGACAGGGGGTCAGAAGCTTTCTTT.

V gene TRBV19 combines with J gene TRBJ1-5; D possibly corresponds to TRBD1 (6 bases). This CDR3 contains 14 residues. V was clipped by 5 bases and J by 7 bases, with 15 bases between them. CDR1 LNHDA and CDR2 SQIVND come from the germline V gene (reference sequence). As DNA, the CDR3 is TGTGCCAGTAGTCCAACAGGGTTTGGGCAGCCCCAGCATTTT. Residues: CASSPTGFGQPQHF.

This clone came up a few times. V gene TRBV9 combines with J gene TRBJ1-1; perhaps TRBD1 as D (5 bases). The CDR3 contains 14 residues. V was pared by 3 bases and J by 0 bases, with 9 bases between. The germline V gene has CDR1 SGDLS and CDR2 YYNGEE. This CDR3 reads CASSGQGVNTEAFF. CDR3 coding DNA: TGTGCCAGCAGCGGGCAGGGAGTGAACACTGAAGCTTTCTTT.

This clone was detected only once. The genes are TRBV4-3 and TRBJ1-3; no firm D call. V was trimmed by 1 base and J by 0 bases, leaving 10 bases between them. Looked up from germline, CDR1 is LGHNA and CDR2 is YSLEER. The CDR3 sequence is 16 residues long. The CDR3 nucleotides are TGCGCCAGCAGCCAAGGTATCACTATCTCTGGAAACACCATATATTTT. Its translation is CASSQGITISGNTIYF.

The rearrangement joins TRBV5-1 to TRBJ2-6; D is undetermined. CDR1 and CDR2 from the germline V gene are SGHRS and YFSETQ. CDR3 length: 15 residues. The V and J ends lost 1 base and 4 bases respectively, with 9 bases between them. For the CDR3, the DNA is TGCGCCAGCAGCTTGTCACTCTCGGGGGCCAACGTCCTGACTTTC. It yields the protein CASSLSLSGANVLTF.

This chain links TRBV28 with TRBJ2-7, with 11 nucleotides matching TRBD1. Trimming removed 5 bases from V and 4 bases from J; junction bases left unmatched: 10. The germline CDR1 and CDR2 sequences are MDHEN and SYDVKM. This CDR3 contains 16 residues. As DNA, the CDR3 is TGTGCCAGCAGTACCCCCCCGGGACAGGGGGGGTACGAGCAGTACTTC. This encodes CASSTPPGQGGYEQYF. The full variable domain, rest sourced from reference TRBV28 and TRBJ2-7, is DVKVTQSSRYLVKRTGEKVFLECVQDMDHENMFWYRQDPGLGLRLIYFSYDVKMKEKGDIPEGYSVSREKKERFSLILESASTNQTSMYLCASSTPPGQGGYEQYFGPGTRLTVT.

This clone occurred once. The gene calls are TRBV7-9 and TRBJ2-7; D ambiguous. V was cut by 8 bases and J by 2 bases, with 10 bases left in between. From germline, CDR1 is SEHNR and CDR2 FQNEAQ (reference sequence). CDR3 length: 12 residues. This CDR3 is CASGMWTYEQYF. In DNA form, the CDR3 reads TGTGCCAGCGGTATGTGGACCTACGAGCAGTACTTC.

The chain joins TRBV7-9 to TRBJ1-2; D possibly corresponds to TRBD1 (6 bases). Germline V gene sequence: CDR1 SEHNR, CDR2 FQNEAQ (reference sequence). Trimming left V 1 base short and J 6 bases short, with 9 bases between. This CDR3 comprises 13 residues. The DNA for the CDR3 is TGTGCCAGCAGCTTAGGACAGGCTCATGGCTACACCTTC. Protein sequence: CASSLGQAHGYTF.

The genes are TRBV6-5 and TRBJ2-6; possible D gene TRBD1, 6 bases. The CDR3 has 15 amino acids. Trimming removed 4 bases from V and 2 bases from J, with 9 bases in between. From germline, CDR1 is MNHEY and CDR2 SVGAGI. CDR3 sequence (DNA): TGTGCCAGCAGTTTAAGGACAGCTGGGGCCAACGTCCTGACTTTC. Translated: CASSLRTAGANVLTF.

The rearrangement joins TRBV21-1 to TRBJ2-7; the listed D gene, TRBD1, was not tested against the DNA. TRBV21-1 is described as a pseudogene. This CDR3 comprises 12 residues. For the CDR3, the DNA is TGTGCCAGCAGCGTCCCCCAGTACGAGCAGTACTTC. This gives the protein CASSVPQYEQYF.

The rearrangement links TRBV5-4 to TRBJ2-7, with D perhaps TRBD2 (6 bases). The CDR3 length is 14 residues. Trimming removed 0 bases at V and 4 bases at J, with 11 bases between. The germline gives CDR1 SGHNT, CDR2 YYREEE (reference sequence). In nucleotides, the CDR3 is TGTGCCAGCAGCTTGGACGGGAGTGGGTACGAGCAGTACTTC. The encoded protein is CASSLDGSGYEQYF.

The chain couples TRBV4-1 to TRBJ2-2; unclear D gene. This CDR3 region has 16 residues. Trimming removed 0 bases from V and 0 bases from J, with 8 bases in between. The germline CDR1 and CDR2 sequences are MGHRA and YSYEKL. The CDR3 protein is CASSQEDGPNTGELFF. The DNA for the CDR3 is TGCGCCAGCAGCCAAGAGGACGGACCGAACACCGGGGAGCTGTTTTTT.

The chain carries TRBV5-1 and TRBJ2-3; D ambiguous. The ends were cut back, 3 bases at V and 4 bases at J, with 9 bases in the middle. This CDR3 region has 13 residues. Germline values: CDR1 SGHRS, CDR2 YFSETQ. DNA of the CDR3: TGCGCCAGCAGCTCAAGGGTGGCAGATACGCAGTATTTT. Its translation is CASSSRVADTQYF.

This chain uses TRBV25-1 with TRBJ2-2; D perhaps matches TRBD2 (5 bases). V was trimmed by 7 bases and J by 6 bases, leaving 15 bases between them. This CDR3 spans 14 amino acids. CDR1 and CDR2 from the germline V gene are MGHDK and SYGVNS. The CDR3 DNA sequence: TGTGCCAGCACCCGAGCAGGAGCGGCCGGGGAGCTGTTTTTT. It translates to CASTRAGAAGELFF.

This sequence joins TRBV27 and TRBJ1-1; D might be TRBD1 (5 bases). In germline, CDR1 is MNHEY, CDR2 SMNVEV (reference sequence). The CDR3 is made up of 14 amino acids. V was trimmed by 7 bases and J by 3 bases, leaving 15 bases between them. Here the CDR3 DNA reads TGTGCCAGCACCTCGTCATCAGGGTACACTGAAGCTTTCTTT. As protein: CASTSSSGYTEAFF.

This chain links TRBV9 with TRBJ2-5, with 10 bases identical to TRBD1. Germline lookup yields CDR1 SGDLS and CDR2 YYNGEE. Trimming cost V 0 bases and J 5 bases; bases outside gene matches: 7. This CDR3 spans 16 amino acids. CDR3 bases: TGTGCCAGCAGCGTAGATTACCGGACAGGGGGGGAGACCCAGTACTTC. This encodes CASSVDYRTGGETQYF. The whole variable domain, filled in from reference TRBV9 and TRBJ2-5, reads DSGVTQTPKHLITATGQRVTLRCSPRSGDLSVYWYQQSLDQGLQFLIQYYNGEERAKGNILERFSAQQFPDLHSELNLSSLELGDSALYFCASSVDYRTGGETQYFGPGTRLLVL.

The chain is built from TRBV4-1 and TRBJ1-3; D may be TRBD1 (6 bases). The CDR3 has 15 residues. V was shortened by 4 bases and J by 0 bases, with 10 bases between the two germline ends. CDR1 is MGHRA and CDR2 is YSYEKL in the germline V gene. The CDR3 sequence is CASSPDSSSGNTIYF. DNA of the CDR3: TGCGCCAGCAGCCCGGACAGCTCCTCTGGAAACACCATATATTTT.

The chain employs TRBV10-3 and TRBJ2-3, with no clear D. The ends were cut back, 11 bases at V and 4 bases at J, with 7 bases in the middle. Germline CDR1 and CDR2: ENHRY and SYGVKD. This CDR3 has 10 residues. The CDR3 region is CAAGADTQYF. The CDR3 nucleotides read TGTGCCGCTGGGGCAGATACGCAGTATTTT.

This rearrangement joins TRBV4-3 to TRBJ2-7; TRBD2 agrees at 7 bases. V lost 5 bases and J lost 4; bases outside the gene matches: 5. Germline CDR1 is LGHNA and CDR2 is YSLEER. The CDR3 spans 13 residues. The CDR3: CASSSGRGYEQYF. The DNA of the CDR3 is TGCGCCAGCAGCTCTGGGAGGGGATACGAGCAGTACTTC.

The V call is TRBV18, the J call TRBJ2-3, with 8 bases aligning to TRBD1. CDR3 length: 14 amino acids. Germline V CDR1 and CDR2: KGHSH, LQKENI. V lost 3 bases to trimming and J lost 5 bases; unmatched junction nucleotides: 4. In DNA, the CDR3 is TGTGCCAGCTCACCGGACAGGGAAAGAGATACGCAGTATTTT. This encodes CASSPDRERDTQYF.

The chain recombines TRBV7-9 with TRBJ2-1; 8 nucleotides line up with TRBD2. J lost 12 bases, V lost 6 bases, and 7 bases had no gene match. Germline V gives CDR1 SEHNR, CDR2 FQNEAQ (reference sequence). This CDR3 comprises 12 residues. The CDR3 DNA is TGTGCCAGCAGTATCTCACTAGCGGCGCAGTTCTTC. Translation: CASSISLAAQFF.

In this sample, this clone turned up once. The gene calls are TRBV7-9 and TRBJ1-2, with no clear D. Germline V gene sequence: CDR1 SEHNR, CDR2 FQNEAQ (reference sequence). The CDR3 is 12 amino acids. Trimming cost V 3 bases and J 6 bases, with 8 bases left between them. The DNA for the CDR3 is TGTGCCAGCAGCTTCGGGATGGATGGCTACACCTTC. This sequence encodes CASSFGMDGYTF.